Listed here are 32 T cell receptor beta chains from one sample, sequenced in a study of CD8 T cells in ankylosing spondylitis. TCRdb analysed the 5' RACE reads with MiXCR anew, one entry per CDR3 protein. Of about 150,000 distinct CDR3 sequences listed, 30% to 40% are singletons. Material for sequencing was synovial fluid, either unsorted or a sorted T cell fraction (not recorded which). All receptors come from a male donor with ankylosing spondylitis.

This clonotype was seen more than once but under ten times. The chain joins TRBV6-2 or TRBV6-3 to TRBJ2-2; no clear D gene. The CDR3 is made up of 14 amino acids. The V and J ends lost 5 bases and 2 bases respectively, with 9 bases between them. Per germline, CDR1 MNHEY and CDR2 SVGEGT. In DNA form, the CDR3 reads TGTGCCAGCAGTAACACATTCAACACCGGGGAGCTGTTTTTT. It encodes CASSNTFNTGELFF.

This clonotype was seen more than once but under ten times. The chain carries TRBV6-4 and TRBJ2-3; tentative D call: TRBD2 (5 bases). The CDR3 is 13 amino acids. The V gene lost 5 bases and the J gene lost 6 bases, with 12 bases spanning the gap. Looked up from germline, CDR1 is MRHNA and CDR2 is SNTAGT. This CDR3 reads CASSLRTRDTQYF. The CDR3, as DNA: TGTGCCAGCAGTCTACGGACTCGGGATACGCAGTATTTT.

This chain connects TRBV6-2 or TRBV6-3 to TRBJ2-1, with TRBD2 as a possible D gene (6 bases). V lost 6 bases, J lost 5 bases, and 11 bases lay in between. This CDR3 has 13 amino acids. Germline V gene sequence: CDR1 MNHEY, CDR2 SVGEGT. The DNA of the CDR3 is TGTGCCAGCAGGTGGGGACTCCACAATGAGCAGTTCTTC. It encodes CASRWGLHNEQFF.

This clonotype was observed many times. The V gene is TRBV28, the J gene TRBJ2-5; D call uncertain. There are 13 residues in the CDR3. V was pared by 3 bases and J by 2 bases, with 7 bases between. In germline, CDR1 is MDHEN, CDR2 SYDVKM. The CDR3 bases are TGTGCCAGCAGTTTTCCCGCTCAAGAGACCCAGTACTTC. This gives the protein CASSFPAQETQYF.

The chain joins TRBV12-3 or TRBV12-4 to TRBJ1-2, with D possibly TRBD1 on 5 matching bases. The ends were cut back, 4 bases at V and 2 bases at J, with 17 bases in the middle. The CDR3 totals 16 residues. CDR3 bases: TGTGCCAGCAGTTCTTTTGGGGGGTCAGCCAACTATGGCTACACCTTC. This sequence encodes CASSSFGGSANYGYTF.

At least ten counts were recorded for this clonotype. The rearrangement links TRBV30 to TRBJ2-3; TRBD2 matches at 12 bases. Germline V gene sequence: CDR1 GTSNPN, CDR2 SVGIG (reference sequence). Unmatched junction bases numbered 6, after V lost 5 bases and J lost 3 bases. The CDR3 is 15 residues long. The CDR3 sequence: CAWGHGLAGTDTQYF. DNA for the CDR3: TGTGCCTGGGGCCACGGACTAGCGGGAACAGATACGCAGTATTTT.

The CDR3 sequence: CASSLPNGAEAFF. CDR3 DNA: TGTGCCAGCAGCTTACCAAACGGGGCTGAAGCTTTCTTT. The chain links TRBV7-9 to TRBJ1-1; no definite D call. This CDR3 spans 13 amino acids. V lost 2 bases, J lost 6 bases, and 10 bases lay in between. The germline CDR1 and CDR2 sequences are SEHNR and FQNEAQ (reference sequence). Together with reference TRBV7-9 and TRBJ1-1, the CDR3 gives the full variable domain: DTGVSQNPRHKITKRGQNVTFRCDPISEHNRLYWYRQTLGQGPEFLTYFQNEAQLEKSRLLSDRFSAERPKGSFSTLEIQRTEQGDSAMYLCASSLPNGAEAFFGQGTRLTVV.

This clonotype was seen more than once but under ten times. The genes are TRBV9 and TRBJ2-7, with D possibly matching TRBD2 (6 bases). Trimming stripped 0 bases from V and 4 bases from J, with 14 bases between. The germline gives CDR1 SGDLS, CDR2 YYNGEE. This CDR3 is built from 15 residues. The CDR3 DNA reads as TGTGCCAGCAGCGTAGAGCCAGCGGGCGCTTACGAGCAGTACTTC. Translated, it gives CASSVEPAGAYEQYF.

This chain connects TRBV5-1 to TRBJ2-7; TRBD1 is a possible D gene (6 bases). This CDR3 has 13 amino acids. Germline V gives CDR1 SGHRS, CDR2 YFSETQ. V was cut by 3 bases and J by 3 bases, with 10 bases left in between. CDR3 DNA: TGCGCCAGCAGCTCAGGACAGAACTACGAGCAGTACTTC. Protein: CASSSGQNYEQYF.

The chain is built from TRBV27 and TRBJ2-5; D call uncertain. Trimming removed 2 bases at V and 5 bases at J, with 12 bases between. This CDR3 region has 14 residues. In germline, CDR1 is MNHEY, CDR2 SMNVEV (reference sequence). CDR3 region: CASSLRAPRETQYF. DNA of the CDR3: TGTGCCAGCAGTTTAAGGGCTCCAAGGGAGACCCAGTACTTC.

The genes are TRBV5-1 and TRBJ2-7; 7 bases align to TRBD2. Trimming removed 0 bases from V and 0 bases from J; junction bases left unmatched: 9. CDR3 size: 17 residues. CDR1 is SGHRS and CDR2 is YFSETQ in the germline V gene. The chain's CDR3 is CASSLASSGASSYEQYF. DNA for the CDR3: TGCGCCAGCAGCTTGGCTTCTAGCGGTGCGAGCTCCTACGAGCAGTACTTC. Complete variable domain (other parts from reference TRBV5-1 and TRBJ2-7): KAGVTQTPRYLIKTRGQQVTLSCSPISGHRSVSWYQQTPGQGLQFLFEYFSETQRNKGNFPGRFSGRQFSNSRSEMNVSTLELGDSALYLCASSLASSGASSYEQYFGPGTRLTVT.

This chain joins TRBV11-1 and TRBJ2-5; no clear D gene. The CDR3 covers 15 residues. V was shortened by 4 bases and J by 1 base, with 13 bases between the two germline ends. CDR1 is SGHAT and CDR2 is FQDESV in the germline V gene (reference sequence). CDR3 sequence: CASSSELGIQETQYF. The CDR3 region has the DNA TGTGCCAGCAGCTCAGAATTGGGGATCCAAGAGACCCAGTACTTC.

Only one count was recorded for this clonotype. The V and J genes are TRBV5-1 and TRBJ2-5; TRBD2 is a possible D gene (6 bases). The germline V gene has CDR1 SGHRS and CDR2 YFSETQ. V was cut by 4 bases and J by 1 base, with 23 bases left in between. This CDR3 spans 18 amino acids. This CDR3 is CASSRPPGGAGIQETQYF. Written as DNA, the CDR3 is TGCGCCAGCAGCCGGCCCCCTGGTGGGGCGGGGATCCAAGAGACCCAGTACTTC. Filled out from reference TRBV5-1 and TRBJ2-5, the complete variable domain reads KAGVTQTPRYLIKTRGQQVTLSCSPISGHRSVSWYQQTPGQGLQFLFEYFSETQRNKGNFPGRFSGRQFSNSRSEMNVSTLELGDSALYLCASSRPPGGAGIQETQYFGPGTRLLVL.

The sample holds a few counts of this clonotype. The chain couples TRBV20-1 to TRBJ2-7; TRBD2 matches 13 bases. After removal of 4 bases from V and 4 bases from J, the junction contained 4 bases not matched to a gene. Looked up from germline, CDR1 is DFQATT and CDR2 is SNEGSKA (reference sequence). The length of the CDR3 is 14 residues. This chain's CDR3 is CSAIRTSGGYEQYF. For the CDR3, the DNA is TGCAGTGCTATTCGGACTAGCGGGGGTTACGAGCAGTACTTC.

This clonotype was detected a few times. The V gene is TRBV28, the J gene TRBJ1-1; 8 bases map to TRBD1. The ends lost 5 bases at V and 0 bases at J; junction bases unmatched: 8. This CDR3 contains 16 residues. CDR1 is MDHEN, CDR2 SYDVKM, per germline. The CDR3 region has the DNA TGTGCCAGCAGTCAAGACAGGGGACCCATGAACACTGAAGCTTTCTTT. This gives the protein CASSQDRGPMNTEAFF.

The chain recombines TRBV2 with TRBJ2-2; D assignment may be TRBD1 or TRBD2 (6 bases each). The ends were cut back, 6 bases at V and 10 bases at J, with 18 bases in the middle. CDR1 and CDR2 from the germline V gene are SNHLY and FYNNEI. This CDR3 region has 14 residues. CDR3 nucleotide sequence: TGTGCCAGCAGCAAGGAGGGGGGCCGGGAGGAGCTGTTTTTT. This gives the protein CASSKEGGREELFF. Combining the CDR3 with reference TRBV2 and TRBJ2-2 gives the whole variable domain EPEVTQTPSHQVTQMGQEVILRCVPISNHLYFYWYRQILGQKVEFLVSFYNNEISEKSEIFDDQFSVERPDGSNFTLKIRSTKLEDSAMYFCASSKEGGREELFFGEGSRLTVL.

This clonotype was seen ten or more times. The chain is built from TRBV20-1 and TRBJ1-2; D is perhaps TRBD1 (5 bases). Trimming pared 0 bases from V and 5 bases from J, leaving 10 bases between. The CDR3 has 13 amino acids. Looked up from germline, CDR1 is DFQATT and CDR2 is SNEGSKA (reference sequence). CDR3 sequence reads: CSARDYGGYGYTF. Here the CDR3 DNA reads TGCAGTGCTAGAGATTACGGGGGATATGGCTACACCTTC.

This clonotype has only a few counts. The CDR3 here is CASSQGLAETQYF. CDR3 nucleotide sequence: TGTGCCAGCTCACAGGGACTAGCAGAGACCCAGTACTTC. The V and J genes are TRBV18 and TRBJ2-5; 9 nucleotides align to TRBD2. CDR1 is KGHSH, CDR2 LQKENI, per germline. After removal of 4 bases from V and 4 bases from J, the junction contained 1 base not matched to a gene. The CDR3 extends over 13 amino acids.

This rearrangement joins TRBV25-1 to TRBJ2-1; either TRBD1 or TRBD2 may fit D (6 bases each). V was trimmed by 6 bases and J by 7 bases, leaving 22 bases between them. The CDR3 totals 16 residues. Germline CDR1 MGHDK, CDR2 SYGVNS. The CDR3 nucleotides read TGTGCCAGCAGCAGCCCCTCTCCGGGGGCTCATAATGAGCAGTTCTTC. Amino acid sequence: CASSSPSPGAHNEQFF.

This sequence joins TRBV2 and TRBJ2-5, with 8 bases aligning to TRBD2. The length of the CDR3 is 15 residues. The V and J ends lost 4 bases and 5 bases, in that order; junction bases with no gene match: 9. Germline values: CDR1 SNHLY, CDR2 FYNNEI. The CDR3 spells CASSVQAGVLETQYF. The CDR3 DNA follows: TGTGCCAGCAGTGTTCAAGCGGGGGTTTTGGAGACCCAGTACTTC.

In its sample, this clonotype was seen a few times. This rearrangement joins TRBV29-1 to TRBJ2-4; tentatively, D is TRBD1 (5 bases). The CDR3 length is 12 residues. Per germline, CDR1 SQVTM and CDR2 ANQGSEA. V was trimmed by 5 bases and J by 10 bases, leaving 15 bases between them. The CDR3 region has the DNA TGCAGCGTTTCAAGGGGCCCCGGGATTCAGTACTTC. Protein product: CSVSRGPGIQYF.

The chain is built from TRBV7-9 and TRBJ2-7; D remains unclear. Deletions cut 2 bases from V and 1 base from J, with 9 bases between. Germline V CDR1 and CDR2: SEHNR, FQNEAQ (reference sequence). CDR3 length: 14 residues. CDR3: CASSLSANSYEQYF. For the CDR3, the DNA is TGTGCCAGCAGCTTATCGGCGAATTCCTACGAGCAGTACTTC.

This clonotype was seen more than once but under ten times. The chain uses TRBV7-9 and TRBJ2-7; D could derive from TRBD1 or TRBD2 (5 bases each). The CDR3 consists of 15 residues. The V gene lost 5 bases and the J gene lost 4 bases, with 18 bases spanning the gap. CDR1 is SEHNR, CDR2 FQNEAQ, per germline (reference sequence). The CDR3 loop is CASSAFPGRTYEQYF. Here the CDR3 DNA reads TGTGCCAGCAGCGCCTTCCCGGGACGGACGTACGAGCAGTACTTC.

In DNA form, the CDR3 reads TGTGCCAGCAGCCAAGATAGGGGTGAGCAGTTCTTC. Translated: CASSQDRGEQFF. This sequence joins TRBV3-1 and TRBJ2-1; tentatively, D is TRBD1 (5 bases). Germline V gives CDR1 LGHDT, CDR2 YNNKEL (reference sequence). This CDR3 is 12 amino acids long. Trimming shortened V by 0 bases and J by 9 bases, and 6 bases separated the two germline ends.

The CDR3 loop is CASTSQRLAGRGTGELFF. The CDR3 DNA is TGTGCCAGCACTTCCCAACGGCTAGCGGGACGGGGGACCGGGGAGCTGTTTTTT. This chain joins TRBV6-2 or TRBV6-3 and TRBJ2-2; 9 bases are shared with TRBD2. The CDR3 contains 18 residues. Germline CDR1 reads MNHEY; CDR2 reads SVGEGT. The J segment lost 5 bases and the V segment lost 7 bases, leaving 17 bases of the junction unmatched.

The chain carries TRBV20-1 and TRBJ2-1; D unclear. Trimming removed 4 bases at V and 9 bases at J, with 10 bases between. This CDR3 contains 11 residues. Per germline, CDR1 DFQATT and CDR2 SNEGSKA (reference sequence). The CDR3 region has the DNA TGCAGTGCTATTTTTGGTATTGAGCAGTTCTTC. As protein: CSAIFGIEQFF.

The chain couples TRBV10-3 to TRBJ2-5; tentative D call: TRBD2 (6 bases). Trimming shortened V by 5 bases and J by 5 bases, and 15 bases separated the two germline ends. The CDR3 totals 14 residues. Germline CDR1 ENHRY, CDR2 SYGVKD. The CDR3 loop is CAISTGLTGETQYF. The CDR3 DNA reads TGTGCCATCAGTACGGGACTTACGGGGGAGACCCAGTACTTC.

V and J are TRBV30 and TRBJ2-5; the D gene is possibly TRBD2 (7 bases). With 0 bases removed from V and 5 bases from J, the gap between germline ends came to 13 bases. The CDR3 is 14 amino acids. Germline CDR1 and CDR2: GTSNPN and SVGIG (reference sequence). CDR3: CAWSVGGARETQYF. CDR3 coding DNA: TGTGCCTGGAGTGTGGGGGGGGCTCGGGAGACCCAGTACTTC.

This clonotype came up many times. The chain recombines TRBV4-1 with TRBJ1-5; no definite D call. This CDR3 has 13 amino acids. Trimming pared 0 bases from V and 4 bases from J, leaving 4 bases between. Germline V lookup: CDR1 MGHRA, CDR2 YSYEKL. Here the CDR3 reads CASSQDPNQPQHF. CDR3 nucleotide sequence: TGCGCCAGCAGCCAAGATCCGAATCAGCCCCAGCATTTT.

The chain uses TRBV2 and TRBJ2-1, with 7 bases that match TRBD2. Germline V gene lookup returns CDR1 SNHLY and CDR2 FYNNEI. V lost 6 bases and J lost 13; bases outside the gene matches: 3. The CDR3 sequence is 10 residues long. The CDR3 sequence is CASRSGNQFF. CDR3 bases: TGTGCCAGCAGGAGCGGGAACCAGTTCTTC.

This clonotype appeared a few times. The chain is built from TRBV20-1 and TRBJ1-1; no clear D gene. Germline CDR1 and CDR2: DFQATT and SNEGSKA (reference sequence). Between the trimmed V and J ends, which lost 5 bases and 2 bases, there was a span of 12 bases. This CDR3 has 13 amino acids. The DNA for the CDR3 is TGCAGTGCTCCGCGGCGGGGTAACACTGAAGCTTTCTTT. Protein: CSAPRRGNTEAFF.

V usage is TRBV28 and J usage is TRBJ2-3; 10 bases are shared with TRBD2. The trim removed 2 bases at V and 4 bases at J, leaving 9 bases unmatched. The CDR3 covers 17 residues. Germline V gives CDR1 MDHEN, CDR2 SYDVKM. The CDR3 region is CASSLGLAGDLADTQYF. The CDR3 DNA reads TGTGCCAGCAGTTTAGGGCTAGCGGGAGATCTGGCAGATACGCAGTATTTT.